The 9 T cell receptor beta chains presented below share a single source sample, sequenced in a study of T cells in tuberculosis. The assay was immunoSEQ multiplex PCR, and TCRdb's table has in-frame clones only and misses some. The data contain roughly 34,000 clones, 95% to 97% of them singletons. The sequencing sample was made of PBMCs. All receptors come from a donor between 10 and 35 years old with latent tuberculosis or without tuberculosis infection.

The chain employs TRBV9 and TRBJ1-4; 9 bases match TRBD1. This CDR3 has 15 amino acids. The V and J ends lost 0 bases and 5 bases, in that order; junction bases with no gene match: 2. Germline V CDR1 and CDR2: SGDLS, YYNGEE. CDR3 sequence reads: CASSVGGQGNEKLFF. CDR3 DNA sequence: TGTGCCAGCAGCGTAGGGGGACAGGGAAATGAAAAACTGTTTTTT.

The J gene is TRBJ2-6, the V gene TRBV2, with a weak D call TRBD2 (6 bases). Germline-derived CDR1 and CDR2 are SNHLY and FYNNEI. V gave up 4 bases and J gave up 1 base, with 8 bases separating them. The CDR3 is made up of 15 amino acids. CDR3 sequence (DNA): TGTGCCAGCAGTGGGGAGGTTTCTGGGGCCAACGTCCTGACTTTC. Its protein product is CASSGEVSGANVLTF.

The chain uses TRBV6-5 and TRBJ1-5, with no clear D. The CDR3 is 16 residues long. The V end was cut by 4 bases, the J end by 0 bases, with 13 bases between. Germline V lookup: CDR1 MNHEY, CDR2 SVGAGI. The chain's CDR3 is CASSFRAGNSNQPQHF. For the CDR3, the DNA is TGTGCCAGCAGTTTCCGGGCGGGAAATAGCAATCAGCCCCAGCATTTT.

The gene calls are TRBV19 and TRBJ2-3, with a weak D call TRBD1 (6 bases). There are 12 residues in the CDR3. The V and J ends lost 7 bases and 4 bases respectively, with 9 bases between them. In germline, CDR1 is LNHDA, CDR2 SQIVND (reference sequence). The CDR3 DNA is TGTGCCAGTATAGGGGGAGCAGATACGCAGTATTTT. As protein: CASIGGADTQYF.

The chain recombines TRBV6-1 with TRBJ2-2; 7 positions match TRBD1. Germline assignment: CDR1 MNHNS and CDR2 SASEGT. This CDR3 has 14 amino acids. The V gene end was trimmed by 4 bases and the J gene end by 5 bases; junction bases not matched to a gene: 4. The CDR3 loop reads CASSGQGGTGELFF. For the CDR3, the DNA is TGTGCCAGCAGTGGACAGGGCGGGACCGGGGAGCTGTTTTTT.

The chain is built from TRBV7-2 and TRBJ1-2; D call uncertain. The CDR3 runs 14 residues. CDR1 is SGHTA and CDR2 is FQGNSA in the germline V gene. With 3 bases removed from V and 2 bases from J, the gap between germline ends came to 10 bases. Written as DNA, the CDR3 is TGTGCCAGCAGCTTTGGACTAGAGAACTATGGCTACACCTTC. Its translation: CASSFGLENYGYTF.

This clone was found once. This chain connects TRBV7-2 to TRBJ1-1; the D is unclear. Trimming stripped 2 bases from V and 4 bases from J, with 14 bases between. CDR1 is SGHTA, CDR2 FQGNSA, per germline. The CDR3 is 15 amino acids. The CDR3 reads CASSLQTFGGTEAFF. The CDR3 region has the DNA TGTGCCAGCAGCTTACAGACATTTGGAGGCACTGAAGCTTTCTTT. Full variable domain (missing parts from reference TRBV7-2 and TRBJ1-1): GAGVSQSPSNKVTEKGKDVELRCDPISGHTALYWYRQSLGQGLEFLIYFQGNSAPDKSGLPSDRFSAERTGGSVSTLTIQRTQQEDSAVYLCASSLQTFGGTEAFFGQGTRLTVV.

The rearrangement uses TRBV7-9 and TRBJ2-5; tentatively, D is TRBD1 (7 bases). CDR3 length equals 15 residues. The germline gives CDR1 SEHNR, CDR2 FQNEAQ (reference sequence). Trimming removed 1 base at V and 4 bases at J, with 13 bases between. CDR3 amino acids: CASSLGQGGPETQYF. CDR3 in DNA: TGTGCCAGCAGCTTAGGGCAGGGGGGTCCAGAGACCCAGTACTTC.

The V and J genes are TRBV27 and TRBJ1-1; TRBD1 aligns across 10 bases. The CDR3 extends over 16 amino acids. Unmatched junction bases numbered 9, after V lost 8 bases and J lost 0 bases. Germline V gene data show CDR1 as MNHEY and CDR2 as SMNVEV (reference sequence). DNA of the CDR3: TGTGCCAGCGGCCCAAGGACAGGGGGGATGAACACTGAAGCTTTCTTT. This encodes CASGPRTGGMNTEAFF.